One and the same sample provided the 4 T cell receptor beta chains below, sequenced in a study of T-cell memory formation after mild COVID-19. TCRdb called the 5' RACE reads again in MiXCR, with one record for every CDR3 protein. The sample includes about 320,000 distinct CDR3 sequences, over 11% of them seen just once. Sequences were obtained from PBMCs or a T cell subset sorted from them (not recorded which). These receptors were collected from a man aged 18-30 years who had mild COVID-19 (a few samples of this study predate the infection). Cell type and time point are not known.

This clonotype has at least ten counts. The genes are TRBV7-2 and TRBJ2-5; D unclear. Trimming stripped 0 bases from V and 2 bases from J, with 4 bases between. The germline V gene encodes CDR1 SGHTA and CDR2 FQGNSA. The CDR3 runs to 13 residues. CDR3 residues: CASSLAQQETQYF. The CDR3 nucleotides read TGTGCCAGCAGCTTAGCTCAACAAGAGACCCAGTACTTC.

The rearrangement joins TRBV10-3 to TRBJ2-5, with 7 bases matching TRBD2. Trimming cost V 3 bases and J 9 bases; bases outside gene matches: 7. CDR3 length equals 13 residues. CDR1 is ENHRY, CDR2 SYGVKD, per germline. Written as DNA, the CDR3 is TGTGCCATCAGTGATCCGCGGGGGACGGCCCAGTACTTC. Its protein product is CAISDPRGTAQYF.

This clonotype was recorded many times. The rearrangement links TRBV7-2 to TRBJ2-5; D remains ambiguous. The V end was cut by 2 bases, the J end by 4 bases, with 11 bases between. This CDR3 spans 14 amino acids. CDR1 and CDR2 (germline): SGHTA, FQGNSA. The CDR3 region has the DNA TGTGCCAGCAGCTTACAGAGTGGCCTAGAGACCCAGTACTTC. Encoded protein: CASSLQSGLETQYF.

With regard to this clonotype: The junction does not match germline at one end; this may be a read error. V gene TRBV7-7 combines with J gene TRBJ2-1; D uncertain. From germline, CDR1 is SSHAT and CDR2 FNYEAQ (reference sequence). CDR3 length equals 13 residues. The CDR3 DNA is TGTGCTAGCAGCCAGGTCCTGTACAATGAGCAGTTCTTC. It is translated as CASSQVLYNEQFF.